This TCR beta chain was recorded in a study of blood T cell repertoires in COVID-19 (dated by TCRdb to 2018 to 2021). Concerning the study at large: Samples covering the acute and convalescent phases of COVID-19 were provided by collaborators in the United States, Italy and Spain. HLA class I and class II types, where available, came from metadata supplied by the sample provider rather than from assay-based typing. The material from the prospective study consisted of cDNA or gDNA derived from T cells, B-cell-depleted T cells, or PBMCs. Samples were obtained from the ongoing ImmuneRACE study (first 160 participants) and from over 1,000 subjects provided by 6 global collaborators. The repertoires were released in a freely available public database intended as a resource for research on the immune response to SARS-CoV-2. The dataset comprised deeply sampled blood TCRbeta repertoires from subjects exposed to, actively infected with, or recovered from COVID-19. The sample metadata nearly always contained a de-identified subject ID, COVID-19 status, age in years and sex. General findings and caveats noted by the study authors: The quantity of clinical and demographic metadata differed by source and by participant and was supplied without curation.

In Seattle, one collaborating source enrolled patients while the infection was active and tracked those patients longitudinally over the course of disease. Whole blood was collected in K2EDTA tubes by collaborating institutions according to the institutions' own protocols. For TCRbeta analysis, collaborators shipped samples in one of three forms: frozen whole blood, isolated PBMCs, or DNA extracted from either of those sample types. V lost 6 bases and J lost 4 bases; the stretch between them is 13 bases long. CDR1 SGHRS and CDR2 YFSETQ were looked up in the germline V gene. There are 14 amino acids in the CDR3, from cysteine to phenylalanine inclusive. Just the 42-base CDR3 DNA is kept, in frame starting at base 1. TCRbeta CDR3 regions were amplified from genomic DNA using the immunoSEQ Assay, a bias-controlled multiplex PCR. As for the authors' bioinformatics: Nucleated cell counts per sample were estimated from amplification of reference gene primers within the assay. To quantify the absolute abundance of each unique TCRbeta CDR3 rearrangement, sequence reads were collapsed and filtered. For each sample, productive Simpson clonality was calculated by taking the square root of Simpson's diversity index across productive rearrangements. The table was pulled from immuneACCESS by TCRdb, which kept in-frame rearrangements only. Such tables lose some clones; where checked, under half of the loss comes from unresolved V genes, and the rest has no known cause. Clone size and V and J calls were adopted from that table, with D and trimming inferred from the DNA. The sample table shows some 140,000 clones, and approximately 83% are seen once. The ten largest clones add up to around 10% of the sample.

To note about this clone: What this receptor recognizes is not known. Base quality data are lacking; no much larger clone is found one base away.

Sequencing used peripheral blood. The chain joins TRBV5-1 to TRBJ2-2; TRBD1 is a possible D gene, resting on 6 matching bases. This sequence originates from a woman in her fifties or sixties with COVID-19, enrolled during active disease. The base sequence is TGCGCCAGCAACCCTGGACAGTTCACCGGGGAGCTGTTTTTT. Its translation is CASNPGQFTGELFF. Outside the CDR3, residues come from the reference TRBV5-1 and TRBJ2-2 proteins, so the full variable domain is: KAGVTQTPRYLIKTRGQQVTLSCSPISGHRSVSWYQQTPGQGLQFLFEYFSETQRNKGNFPGRFSGRQFSNSRSEMNVSTLELGDSALYLCASNPGQFTGELFFGEGSRLTVL.